This T cell receptor (beta chain) was identified during a study of T cell responses to AZD1222 COVID-19 vaccine. Study background: Recipients boosted at about 4 weeks or about 12 weeks are pooled. Whole-study findings and limits: The study found vaccine-associated CD4 TCRs spanning spike, dominant at 160-218 and 743-854. Clonal diversity was possibly underestimated, and the donors were mostly white British, with more females. Repertoire sampling was restricted to post-peak T cell response timepoints.

This clone showed up just once. The antigen remains undetermined. Losses at the gene ends were 7 bases for V and 3 bases for J; bases not matched to a gene: 6. Germline CDR1 is SGHTA and CDR2 is FQGNSA. The CDR3 has 14 residues. Libraries were prepared by immunoSEQ multiplex PCR; TCRdb keeps only in-frame clonotypes and omits some of them. Of about 120,000 clones listed, 91% are singletons. This TCR was sampled from an adult in good health. The chain couples TRBV7-2 to TRBJ2-7, with TRBD1 matching 10 bases. This specimen was peripheral blood, taken on day 0 of AZD1222 vaccination. CDR3 DNA sequence: TGTGCCAGCACCCCCGGGACAGGGGTCTACGAGCAGTACTTC. This sequence encodes CASTPGTGVYEQYF.